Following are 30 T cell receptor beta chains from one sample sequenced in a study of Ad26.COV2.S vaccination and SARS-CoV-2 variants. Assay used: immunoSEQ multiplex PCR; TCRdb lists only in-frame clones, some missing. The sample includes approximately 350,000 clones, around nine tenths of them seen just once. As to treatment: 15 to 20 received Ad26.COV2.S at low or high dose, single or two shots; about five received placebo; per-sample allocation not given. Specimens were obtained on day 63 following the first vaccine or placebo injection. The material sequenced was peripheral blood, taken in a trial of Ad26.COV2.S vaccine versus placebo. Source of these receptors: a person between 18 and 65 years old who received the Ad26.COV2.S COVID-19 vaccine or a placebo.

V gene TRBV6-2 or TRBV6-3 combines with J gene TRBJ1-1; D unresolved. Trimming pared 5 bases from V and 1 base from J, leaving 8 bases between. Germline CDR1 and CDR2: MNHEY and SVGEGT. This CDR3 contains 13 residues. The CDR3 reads CASSRAGNTEAFF. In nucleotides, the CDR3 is TGTGCCAGCAGTCGTGCAGGGAACACTGAAGCTTTCTTT.

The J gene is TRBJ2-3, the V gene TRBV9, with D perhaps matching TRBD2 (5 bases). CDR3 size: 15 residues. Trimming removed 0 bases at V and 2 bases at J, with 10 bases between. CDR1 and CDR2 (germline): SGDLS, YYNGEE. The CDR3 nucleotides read TGTGCCAGCAGCGTAGTAGACTACCCCACAGATACGCAGTATTTT. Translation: CASSVVDYPTDTQYF.

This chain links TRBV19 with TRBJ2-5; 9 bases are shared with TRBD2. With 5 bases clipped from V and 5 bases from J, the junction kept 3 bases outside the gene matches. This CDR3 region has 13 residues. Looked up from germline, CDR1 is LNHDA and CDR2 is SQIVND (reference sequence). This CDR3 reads CASSGGGAETQYF. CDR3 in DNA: TGTGCCAGTAGTGGCGGGGGGGCGGAGACCCAGTACTTC. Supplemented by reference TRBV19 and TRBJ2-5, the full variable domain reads DGGITQSPKYLFRKEGQNVTLSCEQNLNHDAMYWYRQDPGQGLRLIYYSQIVNDFQKGDIAEGYSVSREKKESFPLTVTSAQKNPTAFYLCASSGGGAETQYFGPGTRLLVL.

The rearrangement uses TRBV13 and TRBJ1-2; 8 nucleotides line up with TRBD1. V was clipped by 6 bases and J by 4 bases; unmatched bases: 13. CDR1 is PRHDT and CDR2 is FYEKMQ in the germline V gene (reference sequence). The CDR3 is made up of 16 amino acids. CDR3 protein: CASSSTSGTGRYGYTF. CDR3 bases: TGTGCCAGCAGTTCTACTTCCGGGACAGGACGCTATGGCTACACCTTC. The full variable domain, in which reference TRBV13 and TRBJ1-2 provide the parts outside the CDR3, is AAGVIQSPRHLIKEKRETATLKCYPIPRHDTVYWYQQGPGQDPQFLISFYEKMQSDKGSIPDRFSAQQFSDYHSELNMSSLELGDSALYFCASSSTSGTGRYGYTFGSGTRLTVV.

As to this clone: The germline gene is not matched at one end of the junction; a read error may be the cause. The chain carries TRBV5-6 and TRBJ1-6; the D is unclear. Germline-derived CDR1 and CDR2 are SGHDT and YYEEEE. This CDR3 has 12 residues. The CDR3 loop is CASSLGDSPLHF. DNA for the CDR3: TGTGCCAGCAGCTTGGGGGATTCGCCCCTCCACTTT.

The CDR3 protein is CASSPTGGPPYSTDTQYF. The CDR3 bases are TGTGCCAGCAGCCCGACAGGGGGCCCACCCTATAGCACAGATACGCAGTATTTT. This chain links TRBV11-2 with TRBJ2-3; the match to TRBD1 covers 10 bases. CDR3 length: 18 residues. J gave up 0 bases and V 5 bases, and 11 bases lay outside the gene matches. Germline V gene lookup returns CDR1 SGHAT and CDR2 FQNNGV.

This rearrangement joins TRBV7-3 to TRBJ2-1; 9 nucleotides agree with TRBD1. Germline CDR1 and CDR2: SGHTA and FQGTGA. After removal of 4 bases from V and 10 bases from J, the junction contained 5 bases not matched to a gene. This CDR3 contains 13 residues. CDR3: CASSWDRAREQFF. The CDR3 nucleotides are TGTGCCAGCAGCTGGGACAGGGCTAGGGAGCAGTTCTTC. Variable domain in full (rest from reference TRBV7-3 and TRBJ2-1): GAGVSQTPSNKVTEKGKYVELRCDPISGHTALYWYRQSLGQGPEFLIYFQGTGAADDSGLPNDRFFAVRPEGSVSTLKIQRTERGDSAVYLCASSWDRAREQFFGPGTRLTVL.

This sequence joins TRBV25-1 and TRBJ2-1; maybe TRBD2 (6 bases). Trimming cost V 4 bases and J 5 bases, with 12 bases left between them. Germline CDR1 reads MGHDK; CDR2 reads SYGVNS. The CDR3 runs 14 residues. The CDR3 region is CASSVLGGDNEQFF. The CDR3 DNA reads TGTGCCAGCAGTGTGTTAGGAGGGGACAATGAGCAGTTCTTC.

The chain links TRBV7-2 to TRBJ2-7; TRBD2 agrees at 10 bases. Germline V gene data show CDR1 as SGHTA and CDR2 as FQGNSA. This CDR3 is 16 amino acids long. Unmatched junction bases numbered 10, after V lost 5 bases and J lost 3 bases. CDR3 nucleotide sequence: TGTGCCAGCAGCCCCCCCTGGACTAGCGGAAACTACGAGCAGTACTTC. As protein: CASSPPWTSGNYEQYF. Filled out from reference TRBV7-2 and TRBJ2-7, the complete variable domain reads GAGVSQSPSNKVTEKGKDVELRCDPISGHTALYWYRQSLGQGLEFLIYFQGNSAPDKSGLPSDRFSAERTGGSVSTLTIQRTQQEDSAVYLCASSPPWTSGNYEQYFGPGTRLTVT.

In nucleotides, the CDR3 is TGTGCCAGCAGTATCTGGGGGATTGGAAACACCATATATTTT. It yields the protein CASSIWGIGNTIYF. The rearrangement joins TRBV6-5 to TRBJ1-3; D possibly corresponds to TRBD1 (5 bases). Per the germline V gene, CDR1 is MNHEY and CDR2 is SVGAGI. The CDR3 totals 14 residues. The V gene lost 5 bases and the J gene lost 3 bases, with 11 bases spanning the gap.

CDR3 nucleotide sequence: TGTGCCAGCAGCCAAGGTCAGGTCTACGAGCAGTACTTC. Amino acid sequence: CASSQGQVYEQYF. V is TRBV3-1 (or the pseudogene TRBV3-2) and J is TRBJ2-7; D not certain. The CDR3 sequence is 13 residues long. V lost 1 base and J lost 3, with 7 bases in between. The germline V gene has CDR1 LGHDT and CDR2 YNNKEL (reference sequence).

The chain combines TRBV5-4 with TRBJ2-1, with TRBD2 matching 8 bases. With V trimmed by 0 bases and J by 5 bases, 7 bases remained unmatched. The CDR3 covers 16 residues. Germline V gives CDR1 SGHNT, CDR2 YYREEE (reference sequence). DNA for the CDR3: TGTGCCAGCAGCTTGGCCGGTCCTAGCGGGCACAATGAGCAGTTCTTC. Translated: CASSLAGPSGHNEQFF.

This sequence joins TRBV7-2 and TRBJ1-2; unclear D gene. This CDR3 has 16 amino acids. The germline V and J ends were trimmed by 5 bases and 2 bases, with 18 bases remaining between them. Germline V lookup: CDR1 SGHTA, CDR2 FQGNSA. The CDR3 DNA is TGTGCCAGCAGCACCCGCGCAGGAGTCGGAAACTATGGCTACACCTTC. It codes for CASSTRAGVGNYGYTF.

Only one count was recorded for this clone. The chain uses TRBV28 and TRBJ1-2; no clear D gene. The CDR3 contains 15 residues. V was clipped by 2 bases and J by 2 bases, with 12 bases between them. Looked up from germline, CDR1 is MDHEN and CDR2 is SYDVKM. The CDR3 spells CASSLPGRVNYGYTF. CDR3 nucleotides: TGTGCCAGCAGTTTACCCGGACGGGTAAACTATGGCTACACCTTC.

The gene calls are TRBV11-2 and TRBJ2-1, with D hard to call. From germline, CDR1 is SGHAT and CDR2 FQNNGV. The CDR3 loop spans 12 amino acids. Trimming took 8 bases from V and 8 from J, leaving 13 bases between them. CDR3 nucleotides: TGTGCCAGCGAGGTTGGGGTCTATGAGCAGTTCTTC. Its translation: CASEVGVYEQFF. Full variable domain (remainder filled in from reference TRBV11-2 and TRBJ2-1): EAGVAQSPRYKIIEKRQSVAFWCNPISGHATLYWYQQILGQGPKLLIQFQNNGVVDDSQLPKDRFSAERLKGVDSTLKIQPAKLEDSAVYLCASEVGVYEQFFGPGTRLTVL.

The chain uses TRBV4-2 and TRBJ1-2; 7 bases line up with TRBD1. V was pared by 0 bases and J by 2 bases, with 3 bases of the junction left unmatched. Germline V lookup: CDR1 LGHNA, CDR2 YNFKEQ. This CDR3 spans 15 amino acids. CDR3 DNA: TGTGCCAGCAGCCAAGATACAGGGGTGAACTATGGCTACACCTTC. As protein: CASSQDTGVNYGYTF.

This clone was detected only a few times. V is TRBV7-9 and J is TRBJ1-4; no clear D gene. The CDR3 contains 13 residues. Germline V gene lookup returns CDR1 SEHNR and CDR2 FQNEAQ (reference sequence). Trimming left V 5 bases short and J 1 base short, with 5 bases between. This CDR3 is CASSEGTNEKLFF. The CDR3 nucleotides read TGTGCCAGCAGCGAGGGAACTAATGAAAAACTGTTTTTT.

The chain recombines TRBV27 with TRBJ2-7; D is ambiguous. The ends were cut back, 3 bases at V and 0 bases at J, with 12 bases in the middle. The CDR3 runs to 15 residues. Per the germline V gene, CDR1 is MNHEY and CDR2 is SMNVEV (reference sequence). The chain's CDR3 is CASSLGKDTSYEQYF. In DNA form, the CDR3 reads TGTGCCAGCAGTTTGGGTAAGGATACCTCCTACGAGCAGTACTTC.

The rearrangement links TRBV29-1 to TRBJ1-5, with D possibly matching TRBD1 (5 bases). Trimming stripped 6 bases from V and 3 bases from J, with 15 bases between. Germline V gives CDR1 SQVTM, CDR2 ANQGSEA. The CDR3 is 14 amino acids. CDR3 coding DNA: TGCAGCGTCGCCGACCGGGGCCCCAATCAGCCCCAGCATTTT. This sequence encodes CSVADRGPNQPQHF.

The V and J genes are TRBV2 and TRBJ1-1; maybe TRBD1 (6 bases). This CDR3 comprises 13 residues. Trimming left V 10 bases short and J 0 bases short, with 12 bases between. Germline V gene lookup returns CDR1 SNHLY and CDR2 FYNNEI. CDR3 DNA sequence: TGTGCCACCAGGACAGACTTGAACACTGAAGCTTTCTTT. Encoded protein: CATRTDLNTEAFF. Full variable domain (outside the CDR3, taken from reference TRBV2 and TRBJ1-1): EPEVTQTPSHQVTQMGQEVILRCVPISNHLYFYWYRQILGQKVEFLVSFYNNEISEKSEIFDDQFSVERPDGSNFTLKIRSTKLEDSAMYFCATRTDLNTEAFFGQGTRLTVV.

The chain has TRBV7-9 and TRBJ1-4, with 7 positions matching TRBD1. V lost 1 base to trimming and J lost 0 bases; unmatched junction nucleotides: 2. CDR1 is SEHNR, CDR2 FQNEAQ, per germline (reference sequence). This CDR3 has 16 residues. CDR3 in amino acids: CASSLGGTATNEKLFF. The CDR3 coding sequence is TGTGCCAGCAGCTTAGGGGGGACAGCAACTAATGAAAAACTGTTTTTT.

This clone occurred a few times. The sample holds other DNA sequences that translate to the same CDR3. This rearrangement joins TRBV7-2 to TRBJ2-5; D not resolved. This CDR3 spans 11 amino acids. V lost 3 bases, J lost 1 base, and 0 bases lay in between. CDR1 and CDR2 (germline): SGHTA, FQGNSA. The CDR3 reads CASSFQETQYF. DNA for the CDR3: TGTGCCAGCAGCTTCCAAGAGACCCAGTACTTC.

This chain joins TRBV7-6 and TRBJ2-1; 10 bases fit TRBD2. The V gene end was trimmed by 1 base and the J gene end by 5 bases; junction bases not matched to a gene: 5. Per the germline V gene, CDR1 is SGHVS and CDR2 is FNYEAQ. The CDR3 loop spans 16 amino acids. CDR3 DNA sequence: TGTGCCAGCAGCTTAGTTATTAGCGGGGGGAACAATGAGCAGTTCTTC. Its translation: CASSLVISGGNNEQFF. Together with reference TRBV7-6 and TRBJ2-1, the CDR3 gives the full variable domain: GAGVSQSPRYKVTKRGQDVALRCDPISGHVSLYWYRQALGQGPEFLTYFNYEAQQDKSGLPNDRFSAERPEGSISTLTIQRTEQRDSAMYRCASSLVISGGNNEQFFGPGTRLTVL.

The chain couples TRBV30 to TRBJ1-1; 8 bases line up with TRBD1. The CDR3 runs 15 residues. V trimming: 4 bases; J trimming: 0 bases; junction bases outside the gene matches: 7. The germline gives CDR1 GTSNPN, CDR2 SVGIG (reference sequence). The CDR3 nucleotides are TGTGCCTGGACCGCAGGGGGCGCTATGAACACTGAAGCTTTCTTT. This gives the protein CAWTAGGAMNTEAFF.

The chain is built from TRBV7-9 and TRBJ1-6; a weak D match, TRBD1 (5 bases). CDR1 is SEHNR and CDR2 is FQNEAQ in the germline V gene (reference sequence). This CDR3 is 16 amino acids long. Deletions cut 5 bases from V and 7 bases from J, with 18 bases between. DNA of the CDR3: TGTGCCAGCAGCCTACCAAACCAGGGATGGAATTCACCCCTCCACTTT. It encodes CASSLPNQGWNSPLHF.

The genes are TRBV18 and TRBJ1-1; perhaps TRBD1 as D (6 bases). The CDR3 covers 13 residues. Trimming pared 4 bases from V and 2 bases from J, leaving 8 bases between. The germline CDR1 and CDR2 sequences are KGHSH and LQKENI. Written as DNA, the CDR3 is TGTGCCAGCTCACGGGACACAAACACTGAAGCTTTCTTT. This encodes CASSRDTNTEAFF.

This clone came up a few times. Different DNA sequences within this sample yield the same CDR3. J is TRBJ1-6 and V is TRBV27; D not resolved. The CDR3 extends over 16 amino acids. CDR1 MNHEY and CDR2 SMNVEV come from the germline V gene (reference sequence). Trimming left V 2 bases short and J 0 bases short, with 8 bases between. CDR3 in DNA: TGTGCCAGCAGTTTACAAGGACCCTCCTATAATTCACCCCTCCACTTT. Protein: CASSLQGPSYNSPLHF.

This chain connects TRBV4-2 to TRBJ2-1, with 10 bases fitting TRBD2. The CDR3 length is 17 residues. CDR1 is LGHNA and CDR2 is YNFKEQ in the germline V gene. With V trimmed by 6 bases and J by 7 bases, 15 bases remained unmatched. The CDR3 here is CASSLGLTSGAQNEQFF. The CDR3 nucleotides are TGTGCCAGCAGTTTAGGCTTAACTAGCGGGGCTCAGAATGAGCAGTTCTTC.

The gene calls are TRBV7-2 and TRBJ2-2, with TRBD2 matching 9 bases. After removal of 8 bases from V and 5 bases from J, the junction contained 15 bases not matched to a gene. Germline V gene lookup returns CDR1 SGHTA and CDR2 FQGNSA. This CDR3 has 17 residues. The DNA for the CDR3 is TGTGCCAGCGCTCCAAGGGAGCTAGCGGGGTTAACCGGGGAGCTGTTTTTT. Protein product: CASAPRELAGLTGELFF.

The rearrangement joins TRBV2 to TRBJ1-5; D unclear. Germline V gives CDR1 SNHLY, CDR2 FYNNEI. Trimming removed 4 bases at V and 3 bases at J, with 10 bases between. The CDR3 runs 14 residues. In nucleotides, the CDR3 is TGTGCCAGCAGTGGACCGGGTACCAATCAGCCCCAGCATTTT. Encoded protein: CASSGPGTNQPQHF.